These T cell receptor beta chains were read from a single sample in a study of T cells in Graves' hyperthyroidism and ophthalmopathy. TCRdb used MiXCR to reprocess the multiplex PCR reads, holding one entry per CDR3 protein. The sample has 250,000 to 300,000 distinct CDR3 sequences, about 14% seen once. Input material: blood. The receptors originated from a woman aged 40 to 50 with Graves' hyperthyroidism that later progressed to Graves' ophthalmopathy. CDR3s include the opening cysteine and the closing phenylalanine or tryptophan.

length	V	J	CDR3
15	TRBV4-2	TRBJ2-1	CASSQAWDSDNEQFF
15	TRBV27	TRBJ2-7	CASSPGDGGRLMRYF
13	TRBV18	TRBJ2-1	CASSGTGGNEQFF
14	TRBV9	TRBJ1-4	CASSEFGLDEKLFF
16	TRBV11-1	TRBJ2-3	CASSFGQSFNTDTQYF
14	TRBV28	TRBJ2-2	CASSLPGPLGELFF
15	TRBV27	TRBJ2-3	CASSPIYLGTDTQYF
12	TRBV5-6	TRBJ2-1	CASSSWYNEQFF
13	TRBV3-1	TRBJ2-7	CASSQVTGYEQYF
15	TRBV28	TRBJ2-6	CASSPRGSGANVLTF
18	TRBV3-1	TRBJ2-1	CASSQEIWAGGSYNEQFF
13	TRBV20-1	TRBJ1-2	CSARFPGGYGYTF
12	TRBV28	TRBJ1-2	CASSRTGAGYTF
16	TRBV4-2	TRBJ1-5	CASSQEFGGGNQPQHF
15	TRBV12-3/TRBV12-4	TRBJ2-1	CASRLTPNIYNEQFF
12	TRBV29-1	TRBJ2-1	CSVEEHLNEQFF
9	TRBV2	TRBJ1-2	CASSDGYTF
15	TRBV10-2	TRBJ1-1	CASREQGTQNTEAFF
13	TRBV9	TRBJ2-1	CASSPGTGNEQFF
20	TRBV28	TRBJ1-6	CASSPPPKARGSSYNSPLHF
12	TRBV3-1	TRBJ1-2	CASSQGDRAYTF
14	TRBV3-1	TRBJ2-7	CASSQGLERNEQYF
15	TRBV2	TRBJ1-1	CASSRGRGGVTEAFF
14	TRBV14	TRBJ2-3	CASSQDNSPDTQYF
14	TRBV5-5	TRBJ1-3	CASSFGDSGNTIYF